The T cell receptor (beta chain) under discussion was sequenced for a study of response to subunit inactivated influenza vaccine. The CDR3 extends over 14 amino acids. Trimming stripped 2 bases from V and 4 bases from J, with 11 bases between. The germline CDR1 and CDR2 sequences are SGHAT and FQNNGV. Study-level findings and limits: The study's authors posited that every seasonal influenza vaccination enlists few new T cells.

This clonotype occurred many times. The antigen is undetermined. TCRdb reanalysed the RT-PCR reads using MiXCR and keeps one entry per CDR3 protein. The table has roughly 460,000 distinct CDR3 sequences, 10% to 11% seen once; the top ten hold around 12%. This chain links TRBV11-2 with TRBJ1-1; D gene ambiguous. This TCR derives from a man in his forties or fifties who received an inactivated influenza vaccine. The sequenced sample was PBMCs from blood, obtained roughly 46 days after vaccination. The CDR3 spells CASSLFGYSTEAFF. Written as DNA, the CDR3 is TGTGCCAGCAGCTTATTCGGCTATAGCACTGAAGCTTTCTTT.